What follows are 3 T cell receptor beta chains derived from one specimen sequenced in a study of blood T cell repertoires in COVID-19 (dated by TCRdb to 2020 to 2022). Libraries were built with the immunoSEQ multiplex PCR assay. TCRdb provides this immuneACCESS table in a form limited to in-frame rearrangements. Some clones are lacking; in checked studies, under half of them reflect an unresolved V gene, and why the rest are absent is not known. Here the sample has 100,000 to 150,000 clones; just under 85% occur a single time. Over 15% of the sample belongs to the ten largest clones. Sequencing input: peripheral blood. The receptors shown here come from a woman aged 45-59 years with acute or convalescent COVID-19.

This sequence joins TRBV19 and TRBJ1-2; TRBD1 matches at 10 bases. This CDR3 is 13 amino acids long. Germline CDR1 LNHDA, CDR2 SQIVND (reference sequence). Trimming at V came to 5 bases and at J to 4 bases, leaving 1 base not matched to a gene. As DNA, the CDR3 is TGTGCCAGTAGTCGGGACAGGGGCTATGGCTACACCTTC. Its protein product is CASSRDRGYGYTF.

The chain carries TRBV6-5 and TRBJ1-6, with TRBD1 matching 7 bases. Unmatched junction bases numbered 8, after V lost 0 bases and J lost 9 bases. The CDR3 extends over 16 amino acids. Germline V gives CDR1 MNHEY, CDR2 SVGAGI. In DNA form, the CDR3 reads TGTGCCAGCAGTTACTCGACAGGGAACGGGGGTTCACCCCTCCACTTT. Protein product: CASSYSTGNGGSPLHF.

CDR3 bases: TGTGCCAGCGCAGCAGGGGGCTTATCAGACTATGGCTACACCTTC. Its translation is CASAAGGLSDYGYTF. This rearrangement joins TRBV28 to TRBJ1-2; 8 bases match TRBD1. The J segment lost 3 bases and the V segment lost 8 bases, leaving 11 bases of the junction unmatched. The CDR3 is 15 residues long. Per germline, CDR1 MDHEN and CDR2 SYDVKM.